Following are 16 T cell receptor beta chains from one sample sequenced in a study of blood T cell repertoires in COVID-19. TCRdb keeps only in-frame clones here, not all; method: immunoSEQ multiplex PCR. The table has 200,000 to 250,000 clones, around 90% seen once. Sequenced material: PBMCs or T cells enriched from blood (not recorded which). These receptors were collected from a young man who had recovered from COVID-19.

The V call is TRBV19, the J call TRBJ2-3; D might be TRBD1 (5 bases). CDR1 and CDR2 from the germline V gene are LNHDA and SQIVND (reference sequence). This CDR3 spans 17 amino acids. Deletions cut 0 bases from V and 2 bases from J, with 15 bases between. The DNA of the CDR3 is TGTGCCAGTAGTATAGATCGGCCAGGGTGGGCCACAGATACGCAGTATTTT. Translated, it gives CASSIDRPGWATDTQYF.

The V and J genes are TRBV11-2 and TRBJ2-3; 11 positions match TRBD2. V shed 10 bases and J 0 bases; nucleotides not matched to a gene: 3. Germline CDR1 SGHAT, CDR2 FQNNGV. The CDR3 sequence is 14 residues long. CDR3 bases: TGTGCCACTAGCGGGGGGTATAGCACAGATACGCAGTATTTT. This translates into CATSGGYSTDTQYF.

V and J are TRBV3-1 (or the pseudogene TRBV3-2) and TRBJ2-3; TRBD2 is a possible D gene (6 bases). Germline values: CDR1 LGHDT, CDR2 YNNKEL (reference sequence). V lost 4 bases to trimming and J lost 4 bases, with 9 bases between them. This CDR3 comprises 13 residues. The CDR3 is CASSPWEADTQYF. CDR3 in DNA: TGTGCCAGCAGCCCTTGGGAGGCAGATACGCAGTATTTT.

The rearrangement links TRBV6-4 to TRBJ1-1; D is undetermined. The CDR3 runs to 13 residues. CDR1 and CDR2 (germline): MRHNA, SNTAGT. The germline V and J ends were trimmed by 3 bases and 2 bases, with 7 bases remaining between them. CDR3 loop: CASSEGGNTEAFF. For the CDR3, the DNA is TGTGCCAGCAGTGAAGGCGGCAACACTGAAGCTTTCTTT.

The chain has TRBV19 and TRBJ2-3, with 10 positions matching TRBD2. This CDR3 spans 14 amino acids. In germline, CDR1 is LNHDA, CDR2 SQIVND (reference sequence). The J segment lost 0 bases and the V segment lost 10 bases, leaving 4 bases of the junction unmatched. CDR3 DNA sequence: TGTGCCACTGAGACTAGCGGGAGCACAGATACGCAGTATTTT. It codes for CATETSGSTDTQYF.

DNA for the CDR3: TGTGCCAGCAGCTTGGTCATGACACGGTTCACCATGAACACTGAAGCTTTCTTT. This encodes CASSLVMTRFTMNTEAFF. The chain links TRBV5-4 to TRBJ1-1; D gene unclear. The V end was cut by 0 bases, the J end by 0 bases, with 18 bases between. From germline, CDR1 is SGHNT and CDR2 YYREEE (reference sequence). CDR3 length equals 18 residues.

The V call is TRBV5-1, the J call TRBJ1-4; 10 nucleotides match TRBD1. The CDR3 spans 16 residues. After removal of 4 bases from V and 6 bases from J, the junction contained 9 bases not matched to a gene. Germline-derived CDR1 and CDR2 are SGHRS and YFSETQ. The CDR3 region is CASSRGQGVRDEKLFF. In DNA form, the CDR3 reads TGCGCCAGCAGCAGAGGACAGGGGGTAAGGGATGAAAAACTGTTTTTT.

The V call is TRBV6-5, the J call TRBJ2-7; 7 nucleotides align to TRBD1. The CDR3 loop spans 15 amino acids. V dropped 4 bases and J dropped 0; count of bases not matched to a gene: 6. CDR1 and CDR2 (germline): MNHEY, SVGAGI. For the CDR3, the DNA is TGTGCCAGCAGTTTAGGGGGCGAGGGCTCCTACGAGCAGTACTTC. Its protein product is CASSLGGEGSYEQYF.

The V gene is TRBV4-3, the J gene TRBJ1-2, with 8 bases that match TRBD1. This CDR3 region has 14 residues. V was pared by 0 bases and J by 5 bases, with 2 bases of the junction left unmatched. Germline-derived CDR1 and CDR2 are LGHNA and YSLEER. CDR3 in amino acids: CASSQDRGPYGYTF. In nucleotides, the CDR3 is TGCGCCAGCAGCCAAGACAGGGGGCCGTATGGCTACACCTTC.

The chain employs TRBV5-1 and TRBJ1-4; no clear D. Germline lookup yields CDR1 SGHRS and CDR2 YFSETQ. This CDR3 is built from 17 residues. The V end lost 2 bases, the J end lost 8 bases, and 22 bases lay between the germline ends. In DNA, the CDR3 is TGCGCCAGCAGCTTTCTTCACCGGGTCTCCAGACGGGAAAAACTGTTTTTT. It yields the protein CASSFLHRVSRREKLFF.

This sequence joins TRBV7-2 and TRBJ1-5; 9 bases match TRBD1. The CDR3 length is 15 residues. Trimming removed 3 bases from V and 3 bases from J; junction bases left unmatched: 3. Germline lookup yields CDR1 SGHTA and CDR2 FQGNSA. The CDR3 DNA sequence: TGTGCCAGCAGCTTGGACAGGGGTAACAATCAGCCCCAGCATTTT. It encodes CASSLDRGNNQPQHF.

The chain uses TRBV21-1 and TRBJ1-6; TRBD1 is the table's D call and was not checked against the DNA. TRBV21-1 is reported as a pseudogene. The CDR3 runs 15 residues. CDR3 coding DNA: TGTGCCAGCAGCAAAGCCGGGACAGATAATTCACCCCTCCACTTT. Translation gives CASSKAGTDNSPLHF.

The V call is TRBV5-4, the J call TRBJ2-1; the D is unclear. The CDR3 length is 14 residues. V lost 6 bases and J 7 bases, leaving 17 bases between the germline ends. Looked up from germline, CDR1 is SGHNT and CDR2 is YYREEE (reference sequence). The CDR3, as DNA: TGTGCCAGCAAACCCCAAGAACGCGCGAATGAGCAGTTCTTC. The encoded protein is CASKPQERANEQFF.

The gene calls are TRBV3-1 (or the pseudogene TRBV3-2) and TRBJ1-1; D remains ambiguous. Looked up from germline, CDR1 is LGHDT and CDR2 is YNNKEL (reference sequence). Between the trimmed V and J ends, which lost 1 base and 7 bases, there was a span of 16 bases. The CDR3 loop spans 15 amino acids. The CDR3 sequence is CASSQVLLARGEAFF. CDR3 in DNA: TGTGCCAGCAGCCAAGTCCTGCTGGCCCGTGGTGAAGCTTTCTTT.

V gene TRBV4-1 combines with J gene TRBJ1-1; tentatively, D is TRBD1 (5 bases). V dropped 8 bases and J dropped 0 bases, with 10 bases sitting between them. From germline, CDR1 is MGHRA and CDR2 YSYEKL. The CDR3 has 13 amino acids. CDR3 protein: CASSGRLNTEAFF. As DNA, the CDR3 is TGCGCCAGCTCAGGGAGGCTGAACACTGAAGCTTTCTTT.

The chain links TRBV28 to TRBJ1-2; D is possibly TRBD1 (6 bases). The germline gives CDR1 MDHEN, CDR2 SYDVKM. With 5 bases removed from V and 7 bases from J, the gap between germline ends came to 20 bases. The CDR3 length is 15 residues. The CDR3 nucleotides are TGTGCCAGCAGTCGTTTCATCGGGGGGGCTGGTGGCTACACCTTC. This gives the protein CASSRFIGGAGGYTF.